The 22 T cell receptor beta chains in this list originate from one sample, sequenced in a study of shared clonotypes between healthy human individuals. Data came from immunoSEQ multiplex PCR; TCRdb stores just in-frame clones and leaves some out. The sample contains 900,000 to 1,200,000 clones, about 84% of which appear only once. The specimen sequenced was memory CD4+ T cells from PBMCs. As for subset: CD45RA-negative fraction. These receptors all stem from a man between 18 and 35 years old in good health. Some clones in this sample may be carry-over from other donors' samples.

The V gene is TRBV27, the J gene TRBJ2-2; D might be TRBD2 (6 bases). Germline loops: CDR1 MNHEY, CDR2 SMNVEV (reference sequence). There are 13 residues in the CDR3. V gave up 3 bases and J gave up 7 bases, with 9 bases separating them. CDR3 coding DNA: TGTGCCAGCAGTTTGACGGGAGTCGGGGAGCTGTTTTTT. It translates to CASSLTGVGELFF.

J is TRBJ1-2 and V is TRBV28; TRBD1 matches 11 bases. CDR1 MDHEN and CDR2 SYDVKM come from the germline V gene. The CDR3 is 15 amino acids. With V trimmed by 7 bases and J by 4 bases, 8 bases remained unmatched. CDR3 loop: CASTNPGQGGYGYTF. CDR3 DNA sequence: TGTGCCAGCACAAACCCGGGACAGGGGGGCTATGGCTACACCTTC.

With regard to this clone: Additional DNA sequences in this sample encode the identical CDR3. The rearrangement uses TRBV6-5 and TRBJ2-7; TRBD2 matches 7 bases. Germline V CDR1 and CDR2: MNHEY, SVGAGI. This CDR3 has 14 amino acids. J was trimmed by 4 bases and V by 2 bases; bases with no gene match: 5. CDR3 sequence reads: CASSYGGRGYEQYF. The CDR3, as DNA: TGTGCCAGCAGTTACGGCGGGAGAGGGTACGAGCAGTACTTC.

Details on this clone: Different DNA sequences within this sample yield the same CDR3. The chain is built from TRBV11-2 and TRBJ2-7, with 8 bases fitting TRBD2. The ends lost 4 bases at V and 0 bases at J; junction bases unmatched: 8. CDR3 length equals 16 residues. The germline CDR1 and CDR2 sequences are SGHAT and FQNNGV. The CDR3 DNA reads TGTGCCAGCAGCTCCATAGCGGGGCCGAGCTCCTACGAGCAGTACTTC. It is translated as CASSSIAGPSSYEQYF.

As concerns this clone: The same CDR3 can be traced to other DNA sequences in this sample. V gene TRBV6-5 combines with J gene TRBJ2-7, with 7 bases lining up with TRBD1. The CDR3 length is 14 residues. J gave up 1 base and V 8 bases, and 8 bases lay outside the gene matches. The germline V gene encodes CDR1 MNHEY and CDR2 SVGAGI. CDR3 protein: CASRLGTVSYEQYF. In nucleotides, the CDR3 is TGTGCCAGCCGTTTGGGGACAGTTTCCTACGAGCAGTACTTC.

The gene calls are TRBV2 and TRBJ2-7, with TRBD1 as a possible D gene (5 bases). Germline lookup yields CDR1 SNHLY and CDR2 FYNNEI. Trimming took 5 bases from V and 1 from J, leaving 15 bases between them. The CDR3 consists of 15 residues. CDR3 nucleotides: TGTGCCAGCAGTCGACAGCAGTCCTATTCCTACGAGCAGTACTTC. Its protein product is CASSRQQSYSYEQYF.

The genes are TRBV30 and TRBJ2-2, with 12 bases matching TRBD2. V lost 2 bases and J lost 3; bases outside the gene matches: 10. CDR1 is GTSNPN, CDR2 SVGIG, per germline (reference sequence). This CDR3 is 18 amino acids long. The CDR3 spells CAWSPNWTSGTYTGELFF. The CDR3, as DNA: TGTGCCTGGAGTCCCAACTGGACTAGCGGGACCTACACCGGGGAGCTGTTTTTT.

In DNA, the CDR3 is TGTGCCAGCAGTGATCAAGCAGGGAATGAAGTTTATTGCAATCAGCCCCAGCATTTT. Its translation: CASSDQAGNEVYCNQPQHF. The chain combines TRBV6-4 with TRBJ1-5; tentative D call: TRBD1 (5 bases). The CDR3 extends over 19 amino acids. V shed 3 bases and J shed 2 bases, with 23 bases lying between them. Per germline, CDR1 MRHNA and CDR2 SNTAGT.

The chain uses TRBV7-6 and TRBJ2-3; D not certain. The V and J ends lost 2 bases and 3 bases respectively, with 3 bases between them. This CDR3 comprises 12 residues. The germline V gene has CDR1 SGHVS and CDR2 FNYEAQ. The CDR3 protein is CASSLRTDTQYF. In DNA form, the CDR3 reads TGTGCCAGCAGCTTAAGAACAGATACGCAGTATTTT.

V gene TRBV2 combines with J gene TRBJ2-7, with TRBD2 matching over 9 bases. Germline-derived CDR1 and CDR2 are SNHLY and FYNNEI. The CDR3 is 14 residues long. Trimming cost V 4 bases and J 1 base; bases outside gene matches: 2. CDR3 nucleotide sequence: TGTGCCAGCAGTGCGACTAGCGGATCCTACGAGCAGTACTTC. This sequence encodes CASSATSGSYEQYF.

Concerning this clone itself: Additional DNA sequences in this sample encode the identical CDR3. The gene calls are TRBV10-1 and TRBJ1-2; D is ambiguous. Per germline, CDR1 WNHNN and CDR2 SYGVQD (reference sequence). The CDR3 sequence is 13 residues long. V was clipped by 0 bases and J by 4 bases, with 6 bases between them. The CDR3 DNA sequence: TGCGCCAGCAGTGAGTCTGGCAGCTATGGCTACACCTTC. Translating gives CASSESGSYGYTF.

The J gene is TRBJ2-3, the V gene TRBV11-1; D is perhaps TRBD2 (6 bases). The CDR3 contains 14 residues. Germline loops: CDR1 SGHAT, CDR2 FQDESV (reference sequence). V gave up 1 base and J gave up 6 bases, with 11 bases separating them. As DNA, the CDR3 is TGTGCCAGCAGCTTAGGAGCGGGTACGGATACGCAGTATTTT. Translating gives CASSLGAGTDTQYF.

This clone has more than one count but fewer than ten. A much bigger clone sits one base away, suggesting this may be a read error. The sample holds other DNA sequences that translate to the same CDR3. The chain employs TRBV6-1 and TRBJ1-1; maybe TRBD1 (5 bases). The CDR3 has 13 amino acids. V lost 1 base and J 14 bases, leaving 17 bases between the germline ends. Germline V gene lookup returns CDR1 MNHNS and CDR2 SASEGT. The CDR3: CASSEGQSLGAFF. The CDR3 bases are TGTGCCAGCAGTGAAGGACAGAGCCTCGGAGCCTTCTTT.

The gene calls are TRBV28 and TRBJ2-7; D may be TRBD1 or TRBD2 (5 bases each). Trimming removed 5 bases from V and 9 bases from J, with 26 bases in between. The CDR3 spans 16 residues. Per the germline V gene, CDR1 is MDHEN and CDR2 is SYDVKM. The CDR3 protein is CASSPRARDPLRGQYF. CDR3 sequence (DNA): TGTGCCAGCAGTCCCAGGGCCCGGGACCCTTTACGGGGGCAGTACTTC.

The CDR3 loop is CASSTPDRTGEQYF. CDR3 coding DNA: TGTGCCAGCAGCACACCGGACAGGACGGGCGAGCAGTACTTC. The chain has TRBV11-1 and TRBJ2-7, with 7 bases that match TRBD1. V dropped 5 bases and J dropped 6; count of bases not matched to a gene: 10. Germline-derived CDR1 and CDR2 are SGHAT and FQDESV (reference sequence). The CDR3 length is 14 residues.

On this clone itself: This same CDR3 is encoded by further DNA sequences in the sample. CDR3 sequence: CASSLDEPYEQYF. DNA of the CDR3: TGTGCCAGCAGCTTAGATGAGCCCTACGAGCAGTACTTC. The chain joins TRBV7-8 to TRBJ2-7; D unclear. Germline CDR1 SGHVS, CDR2 FQNEAQ. Trimming took off 1 base at V and 2 bases at J, with 6 bases between the two ends. The CDR3 covers 13 residues.

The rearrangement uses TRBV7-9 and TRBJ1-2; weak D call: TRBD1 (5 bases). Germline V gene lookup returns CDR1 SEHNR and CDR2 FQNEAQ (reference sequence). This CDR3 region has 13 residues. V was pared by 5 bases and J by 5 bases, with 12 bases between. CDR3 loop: CASSLNGAYGYTF. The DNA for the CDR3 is TGTGCCAGCAGCCTGAATGGGGCGTATGGCTACACCTTC.

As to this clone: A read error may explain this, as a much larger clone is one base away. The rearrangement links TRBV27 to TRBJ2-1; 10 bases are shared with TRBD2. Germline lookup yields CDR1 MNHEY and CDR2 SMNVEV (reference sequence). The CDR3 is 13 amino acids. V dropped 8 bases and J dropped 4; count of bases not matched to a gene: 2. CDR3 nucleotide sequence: TGTGCCAGCCGGACTAGCGGATACAATGAGCAGTTCTTC. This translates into CASRTSGYNEQFF.

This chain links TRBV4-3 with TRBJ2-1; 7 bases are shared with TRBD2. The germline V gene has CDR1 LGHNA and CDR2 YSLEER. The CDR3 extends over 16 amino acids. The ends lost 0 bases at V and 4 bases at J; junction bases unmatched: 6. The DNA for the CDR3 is TGCGCCAGCAGCCAAGAATTCGCGGGAGATTACAATGAGCAGTTCTTC. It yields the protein CASSQEFAGDYNEQFF.

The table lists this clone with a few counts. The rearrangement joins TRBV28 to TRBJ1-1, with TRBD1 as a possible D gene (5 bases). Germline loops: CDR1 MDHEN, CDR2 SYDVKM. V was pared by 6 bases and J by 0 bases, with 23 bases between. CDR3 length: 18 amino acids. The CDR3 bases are TGTGCCAGCAGAGTTACCGGGACTTGGAGGGATATGAACACTGAAGCTTTCTTT. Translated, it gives CASRVTGTWRDMNTEAFF.

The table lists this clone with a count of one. The CDR3 DNA reads as TGTGCCAGCAGTGGCCCAGTCGGCGCAACTAATGAAAAACTGTTTTTT. It encodes CASSGPVGATNEKLFF. The V gene is TRBV2, the J gene TRBJ1-4; no clear D gene. Germline V gene lookup returns CDR1 SNHLY and CDR2 FYNNEI. V gave up 4 bases and J gave up 0 bases, with 12 bases separating them. CDR3 length: 16 amino acids.

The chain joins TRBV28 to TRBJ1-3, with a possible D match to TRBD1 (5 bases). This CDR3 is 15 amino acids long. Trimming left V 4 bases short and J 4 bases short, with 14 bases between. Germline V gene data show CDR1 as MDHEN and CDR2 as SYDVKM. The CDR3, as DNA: TGTGCCAGCAGTTCCCCTCTAGGGGCAGGAAACACCATATATTTT. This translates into CASSSPLGAGNTIYF.